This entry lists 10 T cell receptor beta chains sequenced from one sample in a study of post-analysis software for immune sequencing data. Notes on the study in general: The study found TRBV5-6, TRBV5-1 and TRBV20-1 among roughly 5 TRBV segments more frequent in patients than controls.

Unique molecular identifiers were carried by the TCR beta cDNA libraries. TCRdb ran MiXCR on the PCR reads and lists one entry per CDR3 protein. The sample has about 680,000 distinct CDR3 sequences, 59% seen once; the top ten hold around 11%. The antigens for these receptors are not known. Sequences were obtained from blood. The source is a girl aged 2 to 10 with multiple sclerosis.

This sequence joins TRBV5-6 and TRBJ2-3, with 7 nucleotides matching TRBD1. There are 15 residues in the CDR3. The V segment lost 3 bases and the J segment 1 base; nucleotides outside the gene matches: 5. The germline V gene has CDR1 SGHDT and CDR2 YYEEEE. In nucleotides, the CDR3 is TGTGCCAGCAGCTCCACGGGACAGCGCACAGATACGCAGTATTTT. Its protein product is CASSSTGQRTDTQYF.

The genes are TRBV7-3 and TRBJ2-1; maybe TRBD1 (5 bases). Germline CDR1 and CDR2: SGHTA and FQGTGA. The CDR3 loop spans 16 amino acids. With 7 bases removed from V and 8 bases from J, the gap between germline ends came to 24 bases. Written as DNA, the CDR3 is TGTGCCAGCACCCTAGGGGCAGGAGTCAAAAGCCATGAGCAGTTCTTC. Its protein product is CASTLGAGVKSHEQFF.

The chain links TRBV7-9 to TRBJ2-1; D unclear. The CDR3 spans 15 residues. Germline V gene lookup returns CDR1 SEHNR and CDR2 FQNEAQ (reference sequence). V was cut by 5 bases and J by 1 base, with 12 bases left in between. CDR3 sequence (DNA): TGTGCCAGCAGCGACCCAGCCAGGTCCTACAATGAGCAGTTCTTC. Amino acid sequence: CASSDPARSYNEQFF.

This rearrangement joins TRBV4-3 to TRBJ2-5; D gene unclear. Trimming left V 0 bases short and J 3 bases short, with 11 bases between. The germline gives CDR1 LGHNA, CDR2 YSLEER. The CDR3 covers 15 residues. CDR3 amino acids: CASSQEARREETQYF. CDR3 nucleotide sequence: TGCGCCAGCAGCCAAGAGGCTAGACGGGAAGAGACCCAGTACTTC.

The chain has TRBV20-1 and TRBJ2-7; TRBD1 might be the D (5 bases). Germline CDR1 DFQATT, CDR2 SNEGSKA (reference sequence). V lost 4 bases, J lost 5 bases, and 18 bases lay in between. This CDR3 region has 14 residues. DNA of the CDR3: TGCAGTGCTACCAAGGCAGGGCCTACCAACGAGCAGTACTTC. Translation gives CSATKAGPTNEQYF.

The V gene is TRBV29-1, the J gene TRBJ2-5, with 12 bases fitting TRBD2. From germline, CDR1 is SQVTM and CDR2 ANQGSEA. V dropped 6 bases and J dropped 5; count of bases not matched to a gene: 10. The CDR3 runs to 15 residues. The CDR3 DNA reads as TGCAGCGTGGGTGGACTAGCGGGACGAGGGGAGACCCAGTACTTC. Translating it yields CSVGGLAGRGETQYF.

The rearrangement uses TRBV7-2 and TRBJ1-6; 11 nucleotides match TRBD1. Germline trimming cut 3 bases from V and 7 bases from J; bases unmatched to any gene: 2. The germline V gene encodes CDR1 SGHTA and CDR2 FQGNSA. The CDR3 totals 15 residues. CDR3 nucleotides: TGTGCCAGCAGCTTCAGGGACAGGGGGAATTCACCCCTCCACTTT. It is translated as CASSFRDRGNSPLHF.

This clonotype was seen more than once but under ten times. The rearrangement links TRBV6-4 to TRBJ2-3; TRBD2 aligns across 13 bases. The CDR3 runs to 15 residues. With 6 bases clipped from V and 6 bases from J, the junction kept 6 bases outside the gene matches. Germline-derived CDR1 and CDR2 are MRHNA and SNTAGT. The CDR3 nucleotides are TGTGCCAGCAGAGGACTAGCGGGAGAAAGTGATACGCAGTATTTT. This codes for CASRGLAGESDTQYF.

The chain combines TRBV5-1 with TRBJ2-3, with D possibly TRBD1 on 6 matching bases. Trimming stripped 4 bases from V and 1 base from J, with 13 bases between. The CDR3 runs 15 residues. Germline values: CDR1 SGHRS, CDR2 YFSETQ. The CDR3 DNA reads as TGCGCCAGCAGCGGCTGGACAGAGCGCACAGATACGCAGTATTTT. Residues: CASSGWTERTDTQYF.

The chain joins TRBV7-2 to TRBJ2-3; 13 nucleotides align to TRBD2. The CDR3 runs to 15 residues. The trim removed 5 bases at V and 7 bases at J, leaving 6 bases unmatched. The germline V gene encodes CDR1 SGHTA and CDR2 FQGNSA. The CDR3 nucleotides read TGTGCCAGCAGCCCGGGACTAGCGGGGCCCAATACGCAGTATTTT. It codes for CASSPGLAGPNTQYF.